Presented here are 20 T cell receptor beta chains from one specimen sequenced in a study of CD8 T cells in Susac syndrome. With random hexamers, 0.5 to 1 ug RNA was reverse transcribed. TCRdb reprocessed the immunoSEQ multiplex PCR reads with MiXCR, giving one entry per CDR3 protein. The top ten clones hold roughly 0.19% of a sample with about 150,000 distinct CDR3 sequences, about 94% of them seen once. The specimen was CD8+ T cells from PBMCs. The receptors shown here come from a human donor with multiple sclerosis.

This clonotype has a single count. V and J are TRBV2 and TRBJ1-6; D uncertain. Germline CDR1 reads SNHLY; CDR2 reads FYNNEI. V was trimmed by 4 bases and J by 13 bases, leaving 5 bases between them. The CDR3 is made up of 10 amino acids. Here the CDR3 reads CASSGGPLHF. DNA of the CDR3: TGTGCCAGCAGTGGCGGCCCCCTCCACTTT.

The genes are TRBV30 and TRBJ2-2, with TRBD2 matching 8 bases. The germline gives CDR1 GTSNPN, CDR2 SVGIG (reference sequence). The CDR3 covers 16 residues. Losses at the gene ends were 1 base for V and 3 bases for J; bases not matched to a gene: 7. The CDR3 DNA sequence: TGTGCCTGGAGTGCGCGACTAGCGCGGGACACCGGGGAGCTGTTTTTT. Translating gives CAWSARLARDTGELFF.

The rearrangement links TRBV9 to TRBJ2-7, with D perhaps TRBD1 (5 bases). CDR1 is SGDLS and CDR2 is YYNGEE in the germline V gene. The CDR3 totals 15 residues. V lost 5 bases and J lost 0, with 15 bases in between. The CDR3 nucleotides are TGTGCCAGCAGTGCAGGGCCATTAAACTCCTACGAGCAGTACTTC. Encoded protein: CASSAGPLNSYEQYF.

The chain employs TRBV29-1 and TRBJ1-1; 7 bases map to TRBD1. Germline CDR1 is SQVTM and CDR2 is ANQGSEA. The length of the CDR3 is 13 residues. The trim removed 6 bases at V and 4 bases at J, leaving 8 bases unmatched. The chain's CDR3 is CSVVQGSVTEAFF. The CDR3 coding sequence is TGCAGCGTGGTACAGGGGAGCGTCACTGAAGCTTTCTTT.

The chain employs TRBV15 and TRBJ1-1, with 7 bases that match TRBD1. The V and J ends lost 11 bases and 0 bases, in that order; junction bases with no gene match: 9. The CDR3 consists of 14 residues. Germline lookup yields CDR1 LNHNV and CDR2 YYDKDF (reference sequence). The CDR3 is CASRDRRLNTEAFF. For the CDR3, the DNA is TGTGCCTCCCGGGACAGACGATTGAACACTGAAGCTTTCTTT.

The V gene is TRBV5-1, the J gene TRBJ1-2, with TRBD1 as a possible D gene (5 bases). Germline CDR1 is SGHRS and CDR2 is YFSETQ. V lost 0 bases, J lost 8 bases, and 8 bases lay in between. The CDR3 sequence is 12 residues long. The chain's CDR3 is CASSLAREGYTF. In DNA form, the CDR3 reads TGCGCCAGCAGCTTGGCCAGGGAAGGCTACACCTTC.

The CDR3 reads CASSFWDRGELNTEAFF. The CDR3 DNA reads TGTGCCAGCAGTTTTTGGGACAGGGGGGAATTGAACACTGAAGCTTTCTTT. The rearrangement joins TRBV28 to TRBJ1-1, with TRBD1 matching over 11 bases. V was pared by 3 bases and J by 0 bases, with 6 bases of the junction left unmatched. The germline CDR1 and CDR2 sequences are MDHEN and SYDVKM. The CDR3 is 17 amino acids.

V usage is TRBV20-1 and J usage is TRBJ1-6, with D uncertain. Deletions cut 1 base from V and 10 bases from J, with 17 bases between. Per the germline V gene, CDR1 is DFQATT and CDR2 is SNEGSKA (reference sequence). The CDR3 totals 15 residues. The CDR3 DNA sequence: TGCAGTGCTAGAGGGGGATTCGGTGGCGGATCACCCCTCCACTTT. This encodes CSARGGFGGGSPLHF.

V and J are TRBV20-1 and TRBJ2-5, with D unclear. Per the germline V gene, CDR1 is DFQATT and CDR2 is SNEGSKA (reference sequence). V shed 3 bases and J shed 5 bases, with 22 bases lying between them. This CDR3 has 16 residues. CDR3 nucleotides: TGCAGTGCTAGTCCCAGGACGGGCAAACAAGGGGAGACCCAGTACTTC. It specifies CSASPRTGKQGETQYF.

The rearrangement joins TRBV15 to TRBJ1-5; D gene uncertain. The germline V and J ends were trimmed by 5 bases and 2 bases, with 13 bases remaining between them. This CDR3 spans 15 amino acids. The germline CDR1 and CDR2 sequences are LNHNV and YYDKDF (reference sequence). CDR3 DNA: TGTGCCACCAGCCCAGCTCATAGGGGCAATCAGCCCCAGCATTTT. It encodes CATSPAHRGNQPQHF.

The V and J genes are TRBV3-1 and TRBJ1-5, with D possibly TRBD1 on 6 matching bases. This CDR3 has 16 residues. Looked up from germline, CDR1 is LGHDT and CDR2 is YNNKEL (reference sequence). Trimming took off 3 bases at V and 6 bases at J, with 18 bases between the two ends. The CDR3 coding sequence is TGTGCCAGCAGCCAGATACTCCCGGTAGGGGGTCAGCCCCAGCATTTT. It yields the protein CASSQILPVGGQPQHF.

The rearrangement joins TRBV2 to TRBJ2-7, with no clear D. V was pared by 4 bases and J by 6 bases, with 7 bases between. Germline V gene sequence: CDR1 SNHLY, CDR2 FYNNEI. The CDR3 covers 11 residues. The DNA for the CDR3 is TGTGCCAGCAGTGCCACAGTCGAGCAGTACTTC. Its protein is CASSATVEQYF.

The chain has TRBV30 and TRBJ1-2; no reliable D call. V was cut by 7 bases and J by 4 bases, with 16 bases left in between. CDR3 length: 13 residues. CDR1 and CDR2 (germline): GTSNPN, SVGIG (reference sequence). CDR3 DNA: TGTGCCTTAACTCGACCGGGCAGCTATGGCTACACCTTC. Translation gives CALTRPGSYGYTF.

This chain joins TRBV3-1 and TRBJ1-5; weak D call: TRBD1 (5 bases). Trimming stripped 4 bases from V and 10 bases from J, with 14 bases between. The CDR3 has 13 residues. The germline gives CDR1 LGHDT, CDR2 YNNKEL (reference sequence). The CDR3 nucleotides read TGTGCCAGCAGCCTCTTGGGAGGGGAACCCCAGCATTTT. Translating it yields CASSLLGGEPQHF.

The V gene is TRBV7-9, the J gene TRBJ2-2; 7 positions match TRBD2. The CDR3 has 12 residues. J lost 10 bases, V lost 1 base, and 0 bases had no gene match. CDR1 SEHNR and CDR2 FQNEAQ come from the germline V gene (reference sequence). Here the CDR3 DNA reads TGTGCCAGCAGCTTAGGACTAGCGGAGCTGTTTTTT. It encodes CASSLGLAELFF. The complete variable domain, with remaining parts taken from reference TRBV7-9 and TRBJ2-2, reads DTGVSQNPRHKITKRGQNVTFRCDPISEHNRLYWYRQTLGQGPEFLTYFQNEAQLEKSRLLSDRFSAERPKGSFSTLEIQRTEQGDSAMYLCASSLGLAELFFGEGSRLTVL.

The chain uses TRBV29-1 and TRBJ1-2, with 7 nucleotides matching TRBD1. Trimming cost V 7 bases and J 8 bases; bases outside gene matches: 10. CDR1 is SQVTM, CDR2 ANQGSEA, per germline. This CDR3 has 12 amino acids. CDR3 amino acids: CSGARGLQGYTF. DNA of the CDR3: TGCAGCGGGGCGAGGGGGCTTCAAGGCTACACCTTC.

CDR3: CASSLAGGCLPEAFF. The DNA of the CDR3 is TGCGCCAGCAGCTTGGCTGGGGGGTGCCTCCCTGAAGCTTTCTTT. V gene TRBV5-1 combines with J gene TRBJ1-1; TRBD1 might be the D (5 bases). V dropped 0 bases and J dropped 6 bases, with 15 bases sitting between them. Germline CDR1 reads SGHRS; CDR2 reads YFSETQ. CDR3 size: 15 residues. Filled out from reference TRBV5-1 and TRBJ1-1, the complete variable domain reads KAGVTQTPRYLIKTRGQQVTLSCSPISGHRSVSWYQQTPGQGLQFLFEYFSETQRNKGNFPGRFSGRQFSNSRSEMNVSTLELGDSALYLCASSLAGGCLPEAFFGQGTRLTVV.

This chain connects TRBV27 to TRBJ1-1; the D is unclear. V was clipped by 4 bases and J by 1 base, with 7 bases between them. This CDR3 region has 13 residues. Germline values: CDR1 MNHEY, CDR2 SMNVEV (reference sequence). CDR3 residues: CASSSSSNTEAFF. The CDR3 DNA sequence: TGTGCCAGCAGTTCCTCGTCGAACACTGAAGCTTTCTTT.

The chain joins TRBV5-6 to TRBJ1-1, with D unclear. The germline V and J ends were trimmed by 0 bases and 7 bases, with 10 bases remaining between them. CDR3 length: 13 residues. The germline gives CDR1 SGHDT, CDR2 YYEEEE. CDR3 sequence (DNA): TGTGCCAGCAGCTTGGGTGGAGAGCTTGAAGCTTTCTTT. It is translated as CASSLGGELEAFF.

The chain carries TRBV5-4 and TRBJ1-1; TRBD1 is a possible D gene (5 bases). The CDR3 sequence is 15 residues long. Germline V gives CDR1 SGHNT, CDR2 YYREEE (reference sequence). Trimming stripped 0 bases from V and 8 bases from J, with 17 bases between. CDR3 residues: CASSLARGAIPEAFF. The CDR3 nucleotides read TGTGCCAGCAGCTTGGCAAGGGGCGCGATCCCCGAAGCTTTCTTT.